These 18 T cell receptor beta chains came from one sample sequenced in a study of blood T cell repertoires in COVID-19. Repertoires were generated with immunoSEQ multiplex PCR, while TCRdb's copy carries only in-frame clones and drops some. The sample carries 70,000 to 90,000 clones, over 65% recorded once. Sequenced sample: peripheral blood. These receptors were taken from a human donor in a cohort sampled during active COVID-19.

This rearrangement joins TRBV28 to TRBJ2-7, with TRBD1 matching 8 bases. This CDR3 has 14 residues. In germline, CDR1 is MDHEN, CDR2 SYDVKM. The V segment lost 6 bases and the J segment 3 bases; nucleotides outside the gene matches: 7. The CDR3 loop is CASRAGGRYYEQYF. The CDR3 coding sequence is TGTGCCAGCAGGGCAGGGGGCCGGTACTACGAGCAGTACTTC.

The rearrangement links TRBV6-4 to TRBJ2-1; 11 bases are a match to TRBD2. The CDR3 sequence is 17 residues long. J lost 7 bases, V lost 3 bases, and 11 bases had no gene match. CDR1 and CDR2 (germline): MRHNA, SNTAGT. CDR3 in DNA: TGTGCCAGCAGTGAATTCCTAGCGGGAGGAGGTCAGAATGAGCAGTTCTTC. Encoded protein: CASSEFLAGGGQNEQFF.

The V gene is TRBV2, the J gene TRBJ1-1; TRBD1 is a possible D gene (5 bases). The CDR3 is 14 residues long. Looked up from germline, CDR1 is SNHLY and CDR2 is FYNNEI. Trimming pared 4 bases from V and 0 bases from J, leaving 9 bases between. CDR3 amino acids: CASSGWGLNTEAFF. CDR3 in DNA: TGTGCCAGCAGTGGCTGGGGCCTGAACACTGAAGCTTTCTTT.

Points on this clone: At one boundary the junction diverges from the germline segment, which might be a read error. The rearrangement joins TRBV18 to TRBJ1-3, with 7 nucleotides matching TRBD1. The CDR3 totals 16 residues. The germline V gene has CDR1 KGHSH and CDR2 LQKENI. The CDR3 sequence is CASSTPTGSSGNTIYF. CDR3 in DNA: TGTGCCAGCTCAACACCGACAGGGAGCTCTGGAAACACCATATATTTT.

This chain connects TRBV7-9 to TRBJ1-6; D not certain. V was shortened by 2 bases and J by 8 bases, with 7 bases between the two germline ends. The germline V gene has CDR1 SEHNR and CDR2 FQNEAQ (reference sequence). CDR3 length: 13 residues. For the CDR3, the DNA is TGTGCCAGCAGCTTACAGGCCGATTCACCCCTCCACTTT. Translation: CASSLQADSPLHF.

The rearrangement joins TRBV18 to TRBJ2-7; 8 nucleotides line up with TRBD2. Germline CDR1 reads KGHSH; CDR2 reads LQKENI. The CDR3 consists of 15 residues. J lost 6 bases, V lost 2 bases, and 9 bases had no gene match. CDR3: CASSPEISGKPEQYF. As DNA, the CDR3 is TGTGCCAGCTCACCAGAAATTAGCGGGAAACCCGAGCAGTACTTC.

V usage is TRBV28 and J usage is TRBJ2-4, with a tentative D call TRBD2 (6 bases). Trimming removed 2 bases from V and 1 base from J, with 6 bases in between. This CDR3 is 14 amino acids long. CDR1 MDHEN and CDR2 SYDVKM come from the germline V gene. The CDR3 sequence is CASSLGGAKNIQYF. The DNA of the CDR3 is TGTGCCAGCAGTTTAGGGGGGGCCAAAAACATTCAGTACTTC. The full variable domain, in which reference TRBV28 and TRBJ2-4 provide the parts outside the CDR3, is DVKVTQSSRYLVKRTGEKVFLECVQDMDHENMFWYRQDPGLGLRLIYFSYDVKMKEKGDIPEGYSVSREKKERFSLILESASTNQTSMYLCASSLGGAKNIQYFGAGTRLSVL.

The chain combines TRBV6-2 or TRBV6-3 with TRBJ1-5; D is perhaps TRBD1 (5 bases). The CDR3 consists of 17 residues. Germline assignment: CDR1 MNHEY and CDR2 SVGEGT. The V and J ends lost 2 bases and 6 bases respectively, with 20 bases between them. CDR3 sequence (DNA): TGTGCCAGCAGTTACGGGGAGGGGCCGCATGAGGGTCAGCCCCAGCATTTT. This codes for CASSYGEGPHEGQPQHF.

The V call is TRBV5-1, the J call TRBJ2-1, with TRBD2 identical over 8 bases. CDR3 length equals 13 residues. Germline assignment: CDR1 SGHRS and CDR2 YFSETQ. With 5 bases clipped from V and 10 bases from J, the junction kept 8 bases outside the gene matches. CDR3 in amino acids: CASSLGGRREQFF. The DNA of the CDR3 is TGCGCCAGCAGTTTAGGCGGGAGGCGGGAGCAGTTCTTC.

The J gene is TRBJ2-5, the V gene TRBV12-3 or TRBV12-4, with TRBD1 matching 8 bases. The CDR3 is made up of 13 amino acids. J was trimmed by 5 bases and V by 7 bases; bases with no gene match: 6. CDR3 DNA: TGTGCCAGCAACAGACAGGGGCAGGAGACCCAGTACTTC. Encoded protein: CASNRQGQETQYF.

The V and J genes are TRBV2 and TRBJ2-2; D gene ambiguous. The germline CDR1 and CDR2 sequences are SNHLY and FYNNEI. The CDR3 sequence is 13 residues long. With 6 bases removed from V and 0 bases from J, the gap between germline ends came to 5 bases. The CDR3: CASSTSNTGELFF. The CDR3 DNA sequence: TGTGCCAGCAGCACATCGAACACCGGGGAGCTGTTTTTT.

The chain employs TRBV2 and TRBJ1-2; D gene uncertain. Deletions cut 6 bases from V and 4 bases from J, with 12 bases between. In germline, CDR1 is SNHLY, CDR2 FYNNEI. This CDR3 is built from 13 residues. The CDR3 DNA sequence: TGTGCCAGCAGCGGACTTGACGGCTATGGCTACACCTTC. Amino acids: CASSGLDGYGYTF.

The chain employs TRBV3-1 (or the pseudogene TRBV3-2) and TRBJ2-3; 7 bases fit TRBD2. CDR3 size: 15 residues. V shed 4 bases and J 2 bases; nucleotides not matched to a gene: 6. Germline-derived CDR1 and CDR2 are LGHDT and YNNKEL (reference sequence). The CDR3 spells CASSPAGVDTDTQYF. In DNA, the CDR3 is TGTGCCAGCAGCCCCGCGGGGGTCGACACAGATACGCAGTATTTT.

This rearrangement joins TRBV6-1 to TRBJ2-7, with D tentatively TRBD1 (5 bases). The CDR3 loop spans 14 amino acids. Trimming pared 1 base from V and 3 bases from J, leaving 10 bases between. Germline V gene data show CDR1 as MNHNS and CDR2 as SASEGT. The CDR3 loop reads CASSEGRVSYEQYF. In nucleotides, the CDR3 is TGTGCCAGCAGTGAAGGCAGGGTCAGCTACGAGCAGTACTTC.

The V and J genes are TRBV7-9 and TRBJ1-3, with D possibly matching TRBD1 (6 bases). The CDR3 is 16 residues long. Between the trimmed V and J ends, which lost 3 bases and 2 bases, there was a span of 14 bases. Germline CDR1 SEHNR, CDR2 FQNEAQ (reference sequence). CDR3 sequence: CASSFGGRGTGNTIYF. As DNA, the CDR3 is TGTGCCAGCAGCTTTGGAGGAAGGGGGACTGGAAACACCATATATTTT.

The rearrangement joins TRBV6-2 or TRBV6-3 to TRBJ2-5; D is possibly TRBD1 (6 bases). Germline values: CDR1 MNHEY, CDR2 SVGEGT. Trimming cost V 6 bases and J 5 bases, with 22 bases left between them. The length of the CDR3 is 16 residues. The CDR3, as DNA: TGTGCCAGCAGCGCAGGGCCAGGGGAGCCCCCGGAGACCCAGTACTTC. Amino acids: CASSAGPGEPPETQYF.

V usage is TRBV10-3 and J usage is TRBJ2-5; TRBD1 matches 7 bases. The CDR3 has 15 amino acids. J lost 1 base, V lost 0 bases, and 2 bases had no gene match. In germline, CDR1 is ENHRY, CDR2 SYGVKD. The CDR3 region has the DNA TGTGCCATCAGTGAGTCGGACAGGCTCCAAGAGACCCAGTACTTC. The encoded protein is CAISESDRLQETQYF.

A single count supports this clone. The chain recombines TRBV9 with TRBJ2-1; 7 positions match TRBD2. Looked up from germline, CDR1 is SGDLS and CDR2 is YYNGEE. Germline trimming cut 5 bases from V and 5 bases from J; bases unmatched to any gene: 10. CDR3 size: 15 residues. The CDR3 region has the DNA TGTGCCAGCAGTGACCGGGGCGGGGGAGACAATGAGCAGTTCTTC. Amino acid sequence: CASSDRGGGDNEQFF.